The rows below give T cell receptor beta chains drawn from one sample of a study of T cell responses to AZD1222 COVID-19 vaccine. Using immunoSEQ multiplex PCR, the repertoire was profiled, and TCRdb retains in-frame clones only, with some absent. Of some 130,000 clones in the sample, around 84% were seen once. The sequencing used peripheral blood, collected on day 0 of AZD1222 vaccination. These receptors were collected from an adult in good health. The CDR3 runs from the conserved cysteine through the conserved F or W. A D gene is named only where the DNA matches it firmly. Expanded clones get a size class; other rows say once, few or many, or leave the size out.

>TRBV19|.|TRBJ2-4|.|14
TGTGCCAGTAGTATGTTCGATGAACGAAACATTCAGTACTTC
CASSMFDERNIQYF
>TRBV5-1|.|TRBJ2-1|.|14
TGCGCCAGCAGCTTGGATCCCGATTACAATGAGCAGTTCTTC
CASSLDPDYNEQFF
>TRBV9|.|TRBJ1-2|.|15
TGTGCCAGCAGCGTAGCCGCAGACTCGATCTATGGCTACACCTTC
CASSVAADSIYGYTF
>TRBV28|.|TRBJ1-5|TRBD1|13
TGTGCCAGCGACAGGGGGGGCAATCAGCCCCAGCATTTT
CASDRGGNQPQHF
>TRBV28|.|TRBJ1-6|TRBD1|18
TGTGCCAGCAGTTCACTGGGAGAGACAGGGGAAAGTAATTCACCCCTCCACTTT
CASSSLGETGESNSPLHF
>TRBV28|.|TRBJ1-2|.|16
TGTGCCAGCAGCACCGGGGGGGGTATGGAACGTGAAGGCTACACCTTC
CASSTGGGMEREGYTF
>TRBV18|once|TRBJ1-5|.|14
TGTGCCAGCTCAACCAGACAGTACAATCAGCCCCAGCATTTT
CASSTRQYNQPQHF
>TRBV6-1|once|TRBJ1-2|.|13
TGTGCCAGCAGTGAAGTGTCCTGGGGTGGCTACACCTTC
CASSEVSWGGYTF
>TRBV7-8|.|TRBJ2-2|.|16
TGTGCCAGCAGCTCGAAACACAGGGTCGACACCGGGGAGCTGTTTTTT
CASSSKHRVDTGELFF
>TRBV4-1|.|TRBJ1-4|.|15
TGCGCCAGCAGCCAACTCTTGGCGGGGGGCGAAAAACTGTTTTTT
CASSQLLAGGEKLFF
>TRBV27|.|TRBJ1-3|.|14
TGTGCCAGCAGTAGGGCAGGCTCTGGAAACACCATATATTTT
CASSRAGSGNTIYF
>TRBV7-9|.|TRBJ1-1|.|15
TGTGCCAGCAGCTTAGAAGGATGGCAGAACACTGAAGCTTTCTTT
CASSLEGWQNTEAFF
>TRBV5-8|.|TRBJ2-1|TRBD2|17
TGTGCCAGCAGCTTGGAGACTAGCGGGGGCACCTGGGATGAGCAGTTCTTC
CASSLETSGGTWDEQFF
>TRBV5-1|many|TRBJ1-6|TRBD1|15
TGCGCCAGCAGCTCAGGACAGGGCCTGGGATCACCCCTCCACTTT
CASSSGQGLGSPLHF
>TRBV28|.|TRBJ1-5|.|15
TGTGCCAGCAGTGGGTTTGGGGGAAGCAATCAGCCCCAGCATTTT
CASSGFGGSNQPQHF
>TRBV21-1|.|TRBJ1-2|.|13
TGTGCCATCCCGAATTTAACCGGGCCCGGCTTAGCCTTC
CAIPNLTGPGLAF
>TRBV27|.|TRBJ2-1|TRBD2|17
TGTGCCAGCAGTCAGAAGGTGGGGACTAGCTTCTACAATGAGCAGTTCTTC
CASSQKVGTSFYNEQFF
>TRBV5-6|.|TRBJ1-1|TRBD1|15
TGTGCCAGCAGCTTGGGGCTCGACAGGGGCGCTGAAGCTTTCTTT
CASSLGLDRGAEAFF
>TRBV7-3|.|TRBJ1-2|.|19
TGTGCCAGCAGCTTATCGAGCACCCCCCGGATGACAGACCTCTATGGCTACACCTTC
CASSLSSTPRMTDLYGYTF
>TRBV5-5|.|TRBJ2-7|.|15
TGTGCCAGCAGCAACGAAGGGGGAGGGACCTACGAGCAGTACTTC
CASSNEGGGTYEQYF
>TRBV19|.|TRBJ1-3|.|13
TGTGCCAGTTCACAAAGCTCTGGAAACACCATATATTTT
CASSQSSGNTIYF
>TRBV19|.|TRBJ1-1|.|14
TGTGCCAGTAGTATACGGTACATGAACACTGAAGCTTTCTTT
CASSIRYMNTEAFF
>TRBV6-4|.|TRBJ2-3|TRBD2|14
TGTGCCAGCAGTGTGGGAGGGGTCACAGATACGCAGTATTTT
CASSVGGVTDTQYF
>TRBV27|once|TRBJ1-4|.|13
TGTGCCAGCAGTTTAGGGGCGGGAGAAAAACTGTTTTTT
CASSLGAGEKLFF
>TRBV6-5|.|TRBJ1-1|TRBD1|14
TGTGCCAGCAGTTACGGCGGGGACAGTACAGAAGCTTTCTTT
CASSYGGDSTEAFF
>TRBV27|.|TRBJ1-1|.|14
TGTGCCAGCAGTACAACGGGTATGAACACTGAAGCTTTCTTT
CASSTTGMNTEAFF
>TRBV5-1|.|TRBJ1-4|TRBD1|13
TGCGCCAGTGGCCAGGGGGCAGGAGAAAAACTGTTTTTT
CASGQGAGEKLFF
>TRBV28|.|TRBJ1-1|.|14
TGTGCCAGCAGTTTTCGACAGCTGAACACTGAAGCTTTCTTT
CASSFRQLNTEAFF
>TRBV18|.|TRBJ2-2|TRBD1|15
TGTGCCAGCTCACCACTACAGGGGACCACCGGGGAGCTGTTTTTT
CASSPLQGTTGELFF
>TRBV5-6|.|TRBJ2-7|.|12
TGTGCCAGCAGCTTGGTCCAGGGCGAGCAGTACTTC
CASSLVQGEQYF
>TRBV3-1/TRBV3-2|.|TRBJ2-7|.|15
TGTGCCAGCAGCCAAAGGGAGGTCAGCTCCTACGAGCAGTACTTC
CASSQREVSSYEQYF
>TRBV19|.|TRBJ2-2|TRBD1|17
TGTGCCAGTAGTTCGATATACGGGACAGGGAACACCGGGGAGCTGTTTTTT
CASSSIYGTGNTGELFF
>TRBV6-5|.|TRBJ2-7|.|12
TGTGCCAGCAGTCCTCTTGGGTACGAGCAGTACTTC
CASSPLGYEQYF
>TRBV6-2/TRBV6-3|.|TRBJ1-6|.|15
TGTGCCAGCAGTTCCGCCGGCGGTTATAATTCACCCCTCCACTTT
CASSSAGGYNSPLHF